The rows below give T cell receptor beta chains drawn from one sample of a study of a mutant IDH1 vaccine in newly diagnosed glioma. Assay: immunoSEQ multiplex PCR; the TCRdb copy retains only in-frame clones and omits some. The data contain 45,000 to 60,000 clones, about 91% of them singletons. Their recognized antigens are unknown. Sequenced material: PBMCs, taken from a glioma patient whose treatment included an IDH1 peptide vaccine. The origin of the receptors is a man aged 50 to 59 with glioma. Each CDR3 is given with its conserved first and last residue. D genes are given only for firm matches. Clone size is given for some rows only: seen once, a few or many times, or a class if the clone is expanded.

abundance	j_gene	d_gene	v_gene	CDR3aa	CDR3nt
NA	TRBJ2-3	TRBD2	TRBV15	CATSREREGPDTQYF	TGTGCCACCAGCAGAGAGCGGGAGGGCCCAGATACGCAGTATTTT
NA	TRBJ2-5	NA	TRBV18	CASSPLRAMQETQYF	TGTGCCAGCTCACCCCTCCGGGCAATGCAAGAGACCCAGTACTTC
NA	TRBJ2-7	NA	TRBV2	CASSVSRESYEQYF	TGTGCCAGCAGTGTAAGCAGGGAGTCCTACGAGCAGTACTTC
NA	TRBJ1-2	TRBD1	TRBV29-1	CSTEGVGQGVSGYTF	TGCAGCACCGAAGGGGTAGGGCAGGGGGTCTCTGGCTACACCTTC
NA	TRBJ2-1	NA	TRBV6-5	CASSYGGYNEQFF	TGTGCCAGCAGTTATGGTGGATACAATGAGCAGTTCTTC
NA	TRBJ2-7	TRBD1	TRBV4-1	CASSHLGQGQDEQYF	TGCGCCAGCAGCCACCTCGGACAGGGCCAGGACGAGCAGTACTTC
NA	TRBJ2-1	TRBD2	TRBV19	CASSPTAGAAYNEQFF	TGTGCCAGTAGTCCCACAGCGGGAGCCGCCTACAATGAGCAGTTCTTC
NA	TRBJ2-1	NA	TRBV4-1	CASSQGPSYSSYNEQFF	TGCGCCAGCAGCCAAGGCCCTTCTTACAGCTCCTACAATGAGCAGTTCTTC
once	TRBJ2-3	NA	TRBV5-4	CASSSPLYTDTQYF	TGTGCCAGCAGCTCCCCACTTTACACAGATACGCAGTATTTT
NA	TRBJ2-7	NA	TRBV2	CASSELQATGEQYF	TGTGCCAGCAGTGAACTACAGGCGACCGGCGAGCAGTACTTC
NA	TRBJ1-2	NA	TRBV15	CATSRQGSNYGYTF	TGTGCCACCAGCAGACAGGGGTCCAACTATGGCTACACCTTC
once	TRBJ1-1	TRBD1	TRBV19	CASSFRGWGNTEAFF	TGTGCCAGTAGCTTCAGGGGGTGGGGGAACACTGAAGCTTTCTTT
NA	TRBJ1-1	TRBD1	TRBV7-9	CASSLGTGGVREAFF	TGTGCCAGCAGCTTAGGAACAGGGGGAGTTCGTGAAGCTTTCTTT
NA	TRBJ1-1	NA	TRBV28	CASRHRPMNTEAFF	TGTGCCAGCAGACACAGGCCTATGAACACTGAAGCTTTCTTT
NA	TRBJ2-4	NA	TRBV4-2	CASSQDPDGAKNIQYF	TGTGCCAGCAGCCAAGATCCCGATGGGGCCAAAAACATTCAGTACTTC
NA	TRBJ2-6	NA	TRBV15	CATSRVEGFVLTF	TGTGCCACCAGCAGAGTAGAGGGTTTCGTCCTGACTTTC
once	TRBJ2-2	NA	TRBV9	CASSTNIEAGELFF	TGTGCCAGCAGCACAAATATTGAAGCCGGGGAGCTGTTTTTT
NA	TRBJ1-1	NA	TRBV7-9	CASSDSSMNTEAFF	TGTGCCAGCAGCGACTCAAGCATGAACACTGAAGCTTTCTTT
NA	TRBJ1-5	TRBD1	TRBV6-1	CASTGTVVLYQPQHF	TGTGCCAGCACCGGGACAGTTGTCCTTTATCAGCCCCAGCATTTT
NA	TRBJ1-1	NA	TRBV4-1	CASSQANTEAFF	TGCGCCAGCAGCCAGGCGAACACTGAAGCTTTCTTT
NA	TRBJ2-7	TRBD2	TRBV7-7	CASSLGTRGDEQYF	TGTGCTAGCAGCTTAGGGACTAGGGGGGACGAGCAGTACTTC
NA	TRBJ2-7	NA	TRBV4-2	CASSPPGTYEQYF	TGTGCCAGCAGCCCCCCGGGGACCTACGAGCAGTACTTC
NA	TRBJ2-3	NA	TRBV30	CAWSYGVDTQYF	TGTGCCTGGAGTTATGGGGTAGATACGCAGTATTTT
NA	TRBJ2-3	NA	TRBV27	CATLAGAYPGGDTQYF	TGTGCCACCCTCGCCGGAGCGTACCCAGGCGGAGATACGCAGTATTTT